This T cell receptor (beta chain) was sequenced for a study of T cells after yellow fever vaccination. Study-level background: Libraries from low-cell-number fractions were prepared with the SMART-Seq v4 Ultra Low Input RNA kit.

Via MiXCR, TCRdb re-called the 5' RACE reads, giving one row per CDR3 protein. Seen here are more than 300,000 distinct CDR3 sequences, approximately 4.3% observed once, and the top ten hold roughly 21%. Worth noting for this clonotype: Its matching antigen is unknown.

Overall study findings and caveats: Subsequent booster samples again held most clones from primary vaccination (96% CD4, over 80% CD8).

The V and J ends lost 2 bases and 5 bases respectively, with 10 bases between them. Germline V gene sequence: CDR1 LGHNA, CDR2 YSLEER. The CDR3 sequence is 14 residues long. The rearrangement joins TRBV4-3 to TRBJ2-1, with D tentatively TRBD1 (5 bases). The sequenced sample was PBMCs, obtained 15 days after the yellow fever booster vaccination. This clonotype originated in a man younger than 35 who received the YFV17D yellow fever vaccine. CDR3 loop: CASSQMDTDNEQFF. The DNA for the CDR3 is TGCGCCAGCAGCCAAATGGACACAGACAATGAGCAGTTCTTC.